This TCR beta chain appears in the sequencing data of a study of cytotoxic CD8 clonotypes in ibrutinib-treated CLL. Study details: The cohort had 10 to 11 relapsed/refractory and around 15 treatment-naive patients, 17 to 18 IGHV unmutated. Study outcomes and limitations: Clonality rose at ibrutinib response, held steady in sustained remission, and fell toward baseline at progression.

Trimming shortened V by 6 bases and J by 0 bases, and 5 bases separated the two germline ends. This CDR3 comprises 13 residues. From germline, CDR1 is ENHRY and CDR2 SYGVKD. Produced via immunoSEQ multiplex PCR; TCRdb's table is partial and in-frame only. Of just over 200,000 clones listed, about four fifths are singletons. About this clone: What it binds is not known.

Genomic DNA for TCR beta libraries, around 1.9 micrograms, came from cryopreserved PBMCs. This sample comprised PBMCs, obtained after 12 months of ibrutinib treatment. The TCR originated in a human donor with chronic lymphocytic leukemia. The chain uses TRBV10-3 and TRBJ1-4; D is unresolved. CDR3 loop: CAIRDSTNEKLFF. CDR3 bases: TGTGCCATCAGAGATTCAACTAATGAAAAACTGTTTTTT.